The following is a TCR beta chain sequence with its context. Its antigen is not known. It was with 60 Vbeta and 13 Jbeta primers that the PCR ran. Sequenced by immunoSEQ multiplex PCR; TCRdb stores in-frame clones only, minus some. The table records under 130,000 clones, about 78% of them present only once. The length of the CDR3 is 16 residues. With 3 bases clipped from V and 3 bases from J, the junction kept 8 bases outside the gene matches. From germline, CDR1 is SGDLS and CDR2 YYNGEE. This sample was included in a study of cytomegalovirus exposure and HLA in healthy donors. Looking at the study overall: There were 100 million to 130 million unique TCR beta sequences, drawn from about 190 million T cells, in an earlier analysis. The study's findings and limits: Associated with cytomegalovirus, according to the listing, were 150 to 200 TCR beta chains. Later on, an analysis showed TCR association rates differing by HLA locus, with DRB1 the most and HLA-C the fewest.

The chain employs TRBV9 and TRBJ2-1; 8 positions match TRBD2. The sequenced sample consisted of PBMCs. The sequence derives from a man aged 25 to 40 in good health and CMV-seronegative. CDR3 loop: CASSGSGSFFYNEQFF. The CDR3 region has the DNA TGTGCCAGCAGCGGAAGCGGGAGCTTTTTCTACAATGAGCAGTTCTTC.